A single sample is the source of the 9 T cell receptor beta chains below, sequenced in a study of T cell clonotyping in hematopoietic cell transplantation. Libraries were prepared by immunoSEQ multiplex PCR; TCRdb keeps only in-frame clonotypes and omits some of them. The table includes about 15,000 clones, about 94% detected once. The sequencing here drew on PBMCs, taken 30 days after allogeneic stem cell transplant. The source of these receptors is a male patient in his sixties or seventies who had an allogeneic stem cell transplant from an unrelated donor, so the T cells may come from the graft donor. Some clones in this sample may be carry-over from other donors' samples.

The genes are TRBV11-2 and TRBJ2-2, with D uncertain. The CDR3 covers 15 residues. V lost 4 bases and J lost 4, with 13 bases in between. Germline CDR1 and CDR2: SGHAT and FQNNGV. The CDR3 loop reads CASSSVDTITGELFF. The CDR3 DNA follows: TGTGCCAGCAGCTCGGTCGATACTATCACCGGGGAGCTGTTTTTT.

This chain links TRBV6-5 with TRBJ1-3, with a possible D match to TRBD1 (5 bases). Trimming removed 0 bases at V and 0 bases at J, with 9 bases between. The CDR3 extends over 16 amino acids. The germline V gene encodes CDR1 MNHEY and CDR2 SVGAGI. Written as DNA, the CDR3 is TGTGCCAGCAGTTACTCGGGGGGGAGCTCTGGAAACACCATATATTTT. Amino acid sequence: CASSYSGGSSGNTIYF.

The rearrangement uses TRBV5-1 and TRBJ2-1; 12 bases fit TRBD1. The CDR3 totals 17 residues. J gave up 5 bases and V 2 bases, and 8 bases lay outside the gene matches. Germline-derived CDR1 and CDR2 are SGHRS and YFSETQ. The CDR3 bases are TGCGCCAGCAGCTTCGGGACAGGGGGCAACCCTGACAATGAGCAGTTCTTC. Protein product: CASSFGTGGNPDNEQFF.

This clone was seen just once. This chain joins TRBV2 and TRBJ2-7, with D possibly matching TRBD2 (6 bases). The CDR3 spans 15 residues. Per germline, CDR1 SNHLY and CDR2 FYNNEI. The germline V and J ends were trimmed by 8 bases and 0 bases, with 17 bases remaining between them. This CDR3 reads CASAAGLANSYEQYF. DNA for the CDR3: TGTGCCAGCGCTGCGGGTCTAGCGAACTCCTACGAGCAGTACTTC.

The chain is built from TRBV6-6 and TRBJ1-1; D perhaps matches TRBD1 (6 bases). CDR1 and CDR2 (germline): MNHNY, SVGAGI (reference sequence). V gave up 6 bases and J gave up 1 base, with 9 bases separating them. This CDR3 comprises 13 residues. The CDR3 DNA sequence: TGTGCCAGCAGAAGGGGGGCGAACACTGAAGCTTTCTTT. As protein: CASRRGANTEAFF.

The genes are TRBV11-2 and TRBJ1-6; D not certain. This CDR3 comprises 14 residues. Trimming cost V 0 bases and J 8 bases, with 8 bases left between them. Germline V lookup: CDR1 SGHAT, CDR2 FQNNGV. CDR3 region: CASSLDIGHSPLHF. DNA of the CDR3: TGTGCCAGCAGCTTAGATATCGGGCATTCACCCCTCCACTTT.

This chain joins TRBV7-9 and TRBJ1-2; D is unresolved. The CDR3 is 13 amino acids. The V gene's germline CDR1 is SEHNR and CDR2 FQNEAQ (reference sequence). Trimming pared 1 base from V and 8 bases from J, leaving 11 bases between. CDR3 protein: CASSLEQRKGYTF. The CDR3 DNA is TGTGCCAGCAGCTTAGAACAGCGGAAAGGCTACACCTTC. The full variable domain, rest sourced from reference TRBV7-9 and TRBJ1-2, is DTGVSQNPRHKITKRGQNVTFRCDPISEHNRLYWYRQTLGQGPEFLTYFQNEAQLEKSRLLSDRFSAERPKGSFSTLEIQRTEQGDSAMYLCASSLEQRKGYTFGSGTRLTVV.

The chain has TRBV5-1 and TRBJ2-7; TRBD2 matches 14 bases. Trimming cost V 4 bases and J 1 base; bases outside gene matches: 4. The germline CDR1 and CDR2 sequences are SGHRS and YFSETQ. This CDR3 is built from 16 residues. The DNA for the CDR3 is TGCGCCAGCAGCCCCCGGACTAGCGGGGGGTCCTACGAGCAGTACTTC. It translates to CASSPRTSGGSYEQYF. Variable domain in full (rest from reference TRBV5-1 and TRBJ2-7): KAGVTQTPRYLIKTRGQQVTLSCSPISGHRSVSWYQQTPGQGLQFLFEYFSETQRNKGNFPGRFSGRQFSNSRSEMNVSTLELGDSALYLCASSPRTSGGSYEQYFGPGTRLTVT.

V is TRBV6-1 and J is TRBJ2-7; D is undetermined. Germline assignment: CDR1 MNHNS and CDR2 SASEGT. The CDR3 consists of 12 residues. Between the trimmed V and J ends, which lost 2 bases and 3 bases, there was a span of 5 bases. The CDR3 protein is CASSEPGYEQYF. The CDR3, as DNA: TGTGCCAGCAGTGAACCGGGCTACGAGCAGTACTTC.